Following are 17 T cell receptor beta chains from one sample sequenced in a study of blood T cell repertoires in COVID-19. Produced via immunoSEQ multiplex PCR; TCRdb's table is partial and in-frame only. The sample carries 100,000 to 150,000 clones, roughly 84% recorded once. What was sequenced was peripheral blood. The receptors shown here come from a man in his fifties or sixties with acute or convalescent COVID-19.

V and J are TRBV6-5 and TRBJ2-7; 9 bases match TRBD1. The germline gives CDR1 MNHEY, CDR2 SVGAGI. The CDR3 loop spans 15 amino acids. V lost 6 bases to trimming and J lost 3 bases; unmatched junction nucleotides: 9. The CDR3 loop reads CASSRDRERNYEQYF. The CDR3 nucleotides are TGTGCCAGCAGCCGGGACAGGGAGAGAAACTACGAGCAGTACTTC.

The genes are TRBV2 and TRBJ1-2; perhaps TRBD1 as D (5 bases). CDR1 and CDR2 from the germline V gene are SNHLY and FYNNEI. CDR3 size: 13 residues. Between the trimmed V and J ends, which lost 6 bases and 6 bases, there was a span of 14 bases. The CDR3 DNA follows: TGTGCCAGCAGGATGGGGCAGGGCAATGGCTACACCTTC. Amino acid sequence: CASRMGQGNGYTF.

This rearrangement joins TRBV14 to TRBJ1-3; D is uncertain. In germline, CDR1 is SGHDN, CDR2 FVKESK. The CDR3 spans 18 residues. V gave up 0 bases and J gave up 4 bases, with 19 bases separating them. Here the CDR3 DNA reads TGTGCCAGCAGCCAAGATCTAAGGACTGCCAGACGGGGAAACACCATATATTTT. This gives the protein CASSQDLRTARRGNTIYF.

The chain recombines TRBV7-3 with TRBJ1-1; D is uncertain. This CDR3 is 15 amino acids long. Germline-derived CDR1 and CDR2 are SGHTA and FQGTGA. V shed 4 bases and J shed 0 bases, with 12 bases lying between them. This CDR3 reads CASSSGFFMNTEAFF. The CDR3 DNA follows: TGTGCCAGCAGCTCAGGTTTTTTCATGAACACTGAAGCTTTCTTT.

The CDR3 nucleotides read TGCGCCAGCCACAGGGGAACTAGCACAGATACGCAGTATTTT. Its translation is CASHRGTSTDTQYF. The V call is TRBV5-1, the J call TRBJ2-3, with 7 positions matching TRBD1. V shed 7 bases and J 0 bases; nucleotides not matched to a gene: 5. Germline V gene data show CDR1 as SGHRS and CDR2 as YFSETQ. The CDR3 runs 14 residues.

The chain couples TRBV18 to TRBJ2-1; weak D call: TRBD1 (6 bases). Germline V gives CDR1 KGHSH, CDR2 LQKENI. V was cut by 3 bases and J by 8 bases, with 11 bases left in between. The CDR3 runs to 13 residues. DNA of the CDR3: TGTGCCAGCTCACCCTCACAGGGCGATGAGCAGTTCTTC. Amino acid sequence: CASSPSQGDEQFF.

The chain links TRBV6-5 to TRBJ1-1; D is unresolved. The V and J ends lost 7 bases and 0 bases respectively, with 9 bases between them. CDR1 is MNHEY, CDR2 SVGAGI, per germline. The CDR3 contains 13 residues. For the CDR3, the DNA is TGTGCCAGCATCACTGCCATGAACACTGAAGCTTTCTTT. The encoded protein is CASITAMNTEAFF.

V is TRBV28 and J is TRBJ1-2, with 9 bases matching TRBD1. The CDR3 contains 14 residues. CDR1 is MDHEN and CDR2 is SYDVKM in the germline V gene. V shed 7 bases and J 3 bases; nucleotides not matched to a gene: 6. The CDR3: CASKRQGGDYGYTF. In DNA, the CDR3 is TGTGCCAGCAAAAGACAGGGGGGAGACTATGGCTACACCTTC.

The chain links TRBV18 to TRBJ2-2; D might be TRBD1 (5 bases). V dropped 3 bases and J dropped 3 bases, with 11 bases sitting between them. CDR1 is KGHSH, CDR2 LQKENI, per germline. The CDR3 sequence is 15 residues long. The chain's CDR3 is CASSPQGGDTGELFF. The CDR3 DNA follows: TGTGCCAGCTCACCCCAGGGCGGTGACACCGGGGAGCTGTTTTTT.

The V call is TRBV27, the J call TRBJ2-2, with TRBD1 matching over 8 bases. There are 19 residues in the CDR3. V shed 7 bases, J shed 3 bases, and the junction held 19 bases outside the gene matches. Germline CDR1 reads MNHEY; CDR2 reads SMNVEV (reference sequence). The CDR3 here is CASKQYYNRDRLDTGELFF. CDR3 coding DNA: TGTGCCAGCAAGCAATACTATAACCGGGACAGGCTGGACACCGGGGAGCTGTTTTTT.

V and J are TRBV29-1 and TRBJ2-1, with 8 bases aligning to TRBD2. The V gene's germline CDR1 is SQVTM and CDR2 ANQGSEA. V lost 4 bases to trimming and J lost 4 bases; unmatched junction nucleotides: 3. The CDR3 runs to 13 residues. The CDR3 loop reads CSVGGGIYNEQFF. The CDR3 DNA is TGCAGCGTTGGCGGGGGGATATACAATGAGCAGTTCTTC.

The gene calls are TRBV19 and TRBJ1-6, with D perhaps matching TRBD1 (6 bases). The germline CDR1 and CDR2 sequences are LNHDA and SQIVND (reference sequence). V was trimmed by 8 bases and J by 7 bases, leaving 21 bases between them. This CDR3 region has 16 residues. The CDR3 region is CASSRLRQVMNSPLHF. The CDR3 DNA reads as TGTGCCAGTTCTCGGCTGAGACAGGTGATGAATTCACCCCTCCACTTT.

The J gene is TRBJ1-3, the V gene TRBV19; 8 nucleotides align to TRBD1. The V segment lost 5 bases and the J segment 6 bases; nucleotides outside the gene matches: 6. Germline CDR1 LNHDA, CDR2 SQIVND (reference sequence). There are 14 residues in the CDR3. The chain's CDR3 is CASSLSGGVNTIYF. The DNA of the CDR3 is TGTGCCAGTAGTCTATCAGGGGGCGTAAACACCATATATTTT.

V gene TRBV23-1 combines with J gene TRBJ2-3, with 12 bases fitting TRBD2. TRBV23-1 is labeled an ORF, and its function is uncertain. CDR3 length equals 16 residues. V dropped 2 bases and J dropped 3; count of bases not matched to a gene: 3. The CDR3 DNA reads TGCGCCAGCAGTCAACTAGCGGGGGGGCAGACAGATACGCAGTATTTT. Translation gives CASSQLAGGQTDTQYF.

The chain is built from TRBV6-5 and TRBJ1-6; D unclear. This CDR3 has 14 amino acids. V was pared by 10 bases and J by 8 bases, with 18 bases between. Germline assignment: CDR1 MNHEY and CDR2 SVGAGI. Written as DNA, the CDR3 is TGTGCCACCGGAGGACTAGGGATCGATTCACCCCTCCACTTT. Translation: CATGGLGIDSPLHF.

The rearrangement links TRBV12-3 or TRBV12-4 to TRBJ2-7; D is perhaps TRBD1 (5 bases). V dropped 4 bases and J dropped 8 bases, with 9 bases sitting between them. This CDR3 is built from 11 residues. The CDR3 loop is CASSSTVQQYF. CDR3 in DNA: TGTGCCAGCAGTTCGACAGTGCAGCAGTACTTC.

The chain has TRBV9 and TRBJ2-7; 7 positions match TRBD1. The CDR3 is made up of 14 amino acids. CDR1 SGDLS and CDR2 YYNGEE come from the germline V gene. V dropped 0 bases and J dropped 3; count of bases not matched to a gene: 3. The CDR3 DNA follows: TGTGCCAGCAGCGTAGCTCACAGGGGCTACGAGCAGTACTTC. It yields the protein CASSVAHRGYEQYF.